Sequencing of this T cell receptor (beta chain) was carried out in a study of blood T cells in healthy people across ages. The germline V gene encodes CDR1 MNHEY and CDR2 SVGEGT. The V and J ends lost 6 bases and 0 bases respectively, with 13 bases between them. The CDR3 has 15 amino acids. The second PCR ran roughly 7 to 12 cycles with a sample-barcoded 5' primer and J-beta primers. TCRdb called the 5' RACE reads again in MiXCR, with one record for every CDR3 protein. This table holds around 2 million distinct CDR3 sequences, about two fifths found once. The clonotype comes from a human donor in good health. This chain joins TRBV6-2 or TRBV6-3 and TRBJ2-3; D is unresolved. Sequenced material: blood. DNA for the CDR3: TGTGCCAGCAGCCAGATCGTAATCAGCACAGATACGCAGTATTTT. Protein product: CASSQIVISTDTQYF.